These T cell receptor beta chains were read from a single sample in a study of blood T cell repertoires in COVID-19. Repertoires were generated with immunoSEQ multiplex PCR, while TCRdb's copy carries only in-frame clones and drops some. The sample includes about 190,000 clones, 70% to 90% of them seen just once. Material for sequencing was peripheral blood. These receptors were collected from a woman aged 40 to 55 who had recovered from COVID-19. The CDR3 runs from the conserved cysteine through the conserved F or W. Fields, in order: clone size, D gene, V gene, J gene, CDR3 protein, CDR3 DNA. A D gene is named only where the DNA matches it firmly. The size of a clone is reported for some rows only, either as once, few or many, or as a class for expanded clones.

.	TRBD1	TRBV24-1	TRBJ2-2	CATSDLRDRDLPNTGELFF	TGTGCCACCAGTGATTTGCGAGACAGGGACCTCCCGAACACCGGGGAGCTGTTTTTT
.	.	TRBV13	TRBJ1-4	CASSHREAGRTNEKLFF	TGTGCCAGCAGCCACAGGGAGGCCGGGAGGACTAATGAAAAACTGTTTTTT
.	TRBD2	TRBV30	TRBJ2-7	CAWSSLAGIPEQYF	TGTGCCTGGAGCTCACTAGCGGGGATCCCCGAGCAGTACTTC
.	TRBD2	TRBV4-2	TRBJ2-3	CASSQGVAGGISTDTQYF	TGTGCCAGCAGCCAGGGGGTGGCGGGAGGGATTAGCACAGATACGCAGTATTTT
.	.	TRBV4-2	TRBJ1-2	CASSQDRGKEYGGYTF	TGTGCCAGCAGCCAAGATCGGGGGAAGGAGTATGGTGGCTACACCTTC
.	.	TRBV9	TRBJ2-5	CASSVESPGQETQYF	TGTGCCAGCAGCGTAGAGTCCCCGGGGCAAGAGACCCAGTACTTC
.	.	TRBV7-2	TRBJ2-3	CASSPSPATLPNF	TGTGCCAGCAGCCCGAGCCCGGCGACTCTCCCCAATTTT
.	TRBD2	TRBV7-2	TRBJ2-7	CASTGFSGPGDEQYF	TGTGCCAGCACTGGTTTTAGCGGGCCCGGGGACGAGCAGTACTTC
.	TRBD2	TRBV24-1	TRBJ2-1	CATSDLPGRGLGTEQFF	TGTGCCACCAGTGATTTGCCGGGCCGGGGACTAGGGACTGAGCAGTTCTTC
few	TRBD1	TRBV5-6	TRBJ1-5	CASSFRTGGDQPQHF	TGTGCCAGCAGCTTCAGGACAGGGGGGGATCAGCCCCAGCATTTT
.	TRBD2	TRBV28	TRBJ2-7	CASSLTSGSSHEQYF	TGTGCCAGCAGTTTGACTAGCGGGAGTTCGCACGAGCAGTACTTC
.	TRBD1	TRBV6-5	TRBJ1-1	CASSPGQGAYEAFF	TGTGCCAGCAGCCCGGGACAGGGGGCTTATGAAGCTTTCTTT
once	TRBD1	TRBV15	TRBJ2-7	CATSRDGRTGSEQYF	TGTGCCACCAGCAGAGATGGGCGGACAGGGAGCGAGCAGTACTTC
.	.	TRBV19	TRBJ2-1	CASSYSNEQFF	TGTGCCAGTAGTTATAGCAATGAGCAGTTCTTC
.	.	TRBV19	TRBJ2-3	CASSTPGHEDTQYF	TGTGCCAGTAGTACCCCGGGACACGAAGATACGCAGTATTTT